These T cell receptor beta chains were read from a single sample in a study of blood T cell repertoires in COVID-19. Assay used: immunoSEQ multiplex PCR; TCRdb lists only in-frame clones, some missing. The repertoire holds 110,000 or so clones, with over 75% as singletons. The specimen was peripheral blood. The receptors here all came from an older woman who had recovered from COVID-19. Each CDR3 is given with its conserved first and last residue. Fields, in order: V gene, CDR3 length, J gene, clone size, D gene, CDR3 DNA, CDR3 protein. The D gene is left open where the match is weak. For some rows the clone size is stated as once, few or many, or as a class when expanded; others skip it.

TRBV7-3	16	TRBJ2-3	NA	TRBD2	TGTGCCAGCAGCTTAGCCTTAGCGGGAGGGGCAGATACGCAGTATTTT	CASSLALAGGADTQYF
TRBV27	15	TRBJ2-3	NA	TRBD2	TGTGCCAGCAACCCAGCGGGAGGGCCAATGGATACGCAGTATTTT	CASNPAGGPMDTQYF
TRBV5-1	13	TRBJ1-2	NA	NA	TGCGCCAGCAGCTTGGCGGGGGGGAGAGGCTACACCTTC	CASSLAGGRGYTF
TRBV6-5	14	TRBJ1-1	NA	TRBD1	TGTGCCAGCAGCAGCGGACAGGGCCCCACTGAAGCTTTCTTT	CASSSGQGPTEAFF
TRBV28	12	TRBJ2-3	NA	TRBD2	TGTGCCGTGCGGCCGGGGGAGGGTACGCAGTATTTT	CAVRPGEGTQYF
TRBV3-1/TRBV3-2	15	TRBJ2-1	NA	TRBD2	TGTGCCAGCAGCCCTAGCGGGGACTCCTACAATGAGCAGTTCTTC	CASSPSGDSYNEQFF
TRBV4-3	15	TRBJ2-7	NA	NA	TGCGCCAGCAGCCAAGCGAAGGACGGGGGCTACGAGCAGTACTTC	CASSQAKDGGYEQYF
TRBV28	16	TRBJ2-4	NA	TRBD2	TGTGCCAGCAGTACCCCTAGCGGGGGGGGCCGGTACATTCAGTACTTC	CASSTPSGGGRYIQYF
TRBV7-2	13	TRBJ1-3	NA	NA	TGTGCCAGCAGGGGGGCGGATGGAAACACCATATATTTT	CASRGADGNTIYF
TRBV27	19	TRBJ2-3	NA	TRBD2	TGTGCCAGCAGTTTTATAGCGGGAGGTAGTGGGAGGTTCACAGATACGCAGTATTTT	CASSFIAGGSGRFTDTQYF
TRBV5-5	14	TRBJ1-2	NA	NA	TGTGCCAGCTCACCACCGCCTCGTTCGGTTGGCTACACCTTC	CASSPPPRSVGYTF
TRBV15	16	TRBJ2-1	NA	TRBD1	TGTGCCACCAGCAGAGAACCGGACAGGCTCTCTAATGAGCAGTTCTTC	CATSREPDRLSNEQFF
TRBV25-1	15	TRBJ1-1	NA	NA	TGTGCCAGCAGTGAGGTGCGGGGGCTGAGGACTGAAGCTTTCTTT	CASSEVRGLRTEAFF
TRBV4-2	14	TRBJ2-2	NA	NA	TGTGCCAGCAGCTACGGAGAAAACACCGGGGAGCTGTTTTTT	CASSYGENTGELFF
TRBV28	13	TRBJ1-2	NA	NA	TGTGCCAGCAGTTTAAGGACACACTATGGCTACACCTTC	CASSLRTHYGYTF
TRBV5-1	15	TRBJ2-1	NA	NA	TGCGCCAGCAGCTTGGATTGGGGCACCTACAATGAGCAGTTCTTC	CASSLDWGTYNEQFF
TRBV4-3	16	TRBJ2-7	NA	TRBD2	TGCGCCAGCAGCCCTTCCTGGCGGGAGTCCTCCTACGAGCAGTACTTC	CASSPSWRESSYEQYF
TRBV7-2	15	TRBJ2-5	NA	NA	TGTGCCAGCAGCTTAGCGCCTGGAAGGGGAGAGACCCAGTACTTC	CASSLAPGRGETQYF
TRBV5-5	14	TRBJ1-4	NA	NA	TGTGCCAGCAGCGTGGGACACCGTAATGAAAAACTGTTTTTT	CASSVGHRNEKLFF
TRBV5-6	10	TRBJ2-7	NA	NA	TGTGCCAGCAGCGGGGAGCATCAGTACTTC	CASSGEHQYF
TRBV9	18	TRBJ2-1	NA	TRBD2	TGTGCCAGCAGCCTCGGGACTAGCGGGGCCAGCTCCTACAATGAGCAGTTCTTC	CASSLGTSGASSYNEQFF
TRBV18	14	TRBJ1-5	NA	TRBD1	TGTGCCAGCTCACCAAGGAGACAGGGACAGCCCCAGCATTTT	CASSPRRQGQPQHF
TRBV5-1	13	TRBJ1-1	NA	NA	TGCGCCAGCAGCCAAACAGGGAGCACTGAAGCTTTCTTT	CASSQTGSTEAFF
TRBV11-1	15	TRBJ2-7	NA	TRBD1	TGTGCCAGCAGCCAAACCGGACAGGGGGACTACGAGCAGTACTTC	CASSQTGQGDYEQYF
TRBV5-1	14	TRBJ2-7	NA	NA	TGCGCCAGCAGCTTGGCCGTGCAGGGCTACGAGCAGTACTTC	CASSLAVQGYEQYF
TRBV4-1	16	TRBJ2-7	few	TRBD1	TGCGCCAGCAGCCAGCTCTCAAGGACAGGGGGCTACGAGCAGTACTTC	CASSQLSRTGGYEQYF
TRBV5-1	17	TRBJ2-3	NA	NA	TGCGCCAGCAGCTCCCCGGGACAACCTTGGGACACAGATACGCAGTATTTT	CASSSPGQPWDTDTQYF
TRBV3-1/TRBV3-2	14	TRBJ2-5	few	TRBD2	TGTGCCAGCAGCCTTAGCGGGAGGGGGGAGACCCAGTACTTC	CASSLSGRGETQYF
TRBV7-3	17	TRBJ2-2	NA	TRBD1	TGTGCCAGCAGCTTACCCCTCGGGACAGGGACGACCGGGGAGCTGTTTTTT	CASSLPLGTGTTGELFF
TRBV19	13	TRBJ1-5	NA	NA	TGTGCCAGTAGTAGGGGGGTCAATCAGCCCCAGCATTTT	CASSRGVNQPQHF
TRBV11-2	13	TRBJ1-4	NA	NA	TGTGCCAGCAGCTTCTTAGTATCTGAAAAACTGTTTTTT	CASSFLVSEKLFF